Listed here are 30 T cell receptor beta chains from one sample, sequenced in a study of shared clonotypes between healthy human individuals. Method: immunoSEQ multiplex PCR; TCRdb's copy keeps in-frame clones and lacks some. This sample has a few million clones, with roughly 93% found just once. The sample comprised naive CD4+ T cells from PBMCs. As for subset: CD45RA+ positively selected. The receptors were gathered from a man aged 18 to 30 in good health. Some clones in this sample may be carry-over from other donors' samples.

In its sample, this clone was seen once. This specimen includes other DNA sequences encoding the same CDR3. The chain combines TRBV7-3 with TRBJ2-2; maybe TRBD2 (5 bases). Per germline, CDR1 SGHTA and CDR2 FQGTGA. Trimming removed 3 bases at V and 2 bases at J, with 7 bases between. The CDR3 loop spans 14 amino acids. The CDR3 sequence: CASSLGANTGELFF. The CDR3 region has the DNA TGTGCCAGCAGCTTGGGAGCTAACACCGGGGAGCTGTTTTTT.

In DNA, the CDR3 is TGTGCCACCGGGTCAGGGCGACCCAACAATGAGCAGTTCTTC. It specifies CATGSGRPNNEQFF. The genes are TRBV15 and TRBJ2-1; perhaps TRBD1 as D (5 bases). The CDR3 sequence is 14 residues long. The germline gives CDR1 LNHNV, CDR2 YYDKDF (reference sequence). Trimming cost V 8 bases and J 5 bases, with 16 bases left between them.

The chain carries TRBV6-1 and TRBJ1-2, with no clear D. The germline V gene has CDR1 MNHNS and CDR2 SASEGT. The CDR3 has 10 amino acids. V was cut by 8 bases and J by 4 bases, with 5 bases left in between. CDR3 bases: TGTGCCAGCGCCAGCTATGGCTACACCTTC. Encoded protein: CASASYGYTF.

This chain joins TRBV19 and TRBJ1-4; 9 positions match TRBD1. CDR3 length: 14 amino acids. V lost 4 bases, J lost 7 bases, and 4 bases stayed unmatched. Germline CDR1 and CDR2: LNHDA and SQIVND (reference sequence). CDR3 DNA: TGTGCCAGTAGTAGGCGGACAGGGGTTGAAAAACTGTTTTTT. Protein product: CASSRRTGVEKLFF.

The chain combines TRBV28 with TRBJ1-6; TRBD1 is a possible D gene (6 bases). CDR1 is MDHEN, CDR2 SYDVKM, per germline. CDR3 length: 15 amino acids. V was clipped by 5 bases and J by 7 bases, with 15 bases between them. CDR3 nucleotides: TGTGCCAGCAGTCCGCTAGGACAGTTGAATTCACCCCTCCACTTT. Amino acid sequence: CASSPLGQLNSPLHF.

The chain links TRBV28 to TRBJ2-1; the D is unclear. In germline, CDR1 is MDHEN, CDR2 SYDVKM. Between the trimmed V and J ends, which lost 5 bases and 10 bases, there was a span of 18 bases. The CDR3 contains 14 residues. As DNA, the CDR3 is TGTGCCAGCAGTCTTCGGCCCTTCTACGACGAGCAGTTCTTC. Protein product: CASSLRPFYDEQFF.

This chain connects TRBV4-2 to TRBJ2-1; possibly TRBD2 for D (6 bases). CDR1 and CDR2 (germline): LGHNA, YNFKEQ. CDR3 length equals 16 residues. The ends were cut back, 1 base at V and 5 bases at J, with 15 bases in the middle. CDR3 nucleotide sequence: TGTGCCAGCAGCCAAGGGTCGGCGGGGACGCACAATGAGCAGTTCTTC. Translating it yields CASSQGSAGTHNEQFF.

The CDR3 sequence: CASSLEVLGTTGELFF. The DNA for the CDR3 is TGCGCCAGCAGCTTGGAGGTTCTGGGGACGACCGGGGAGCTGTTTTTT. V usage is TRBV5-1 and J usage is TRBJ2-2; D may correspond to TRBD1 or TRBD2 (5 bases each). The CDR3 is 16 amino acids. Germline values: CDR1 SGHRS, CDR2 YFSETQ. The V gene lost 0 bases and the J gene lost 5 bases, with 14 bases spanning the gap.

This clone was observed a single time. The J gene is TRBJ1-3, the V gene TRBV5-1, with D perhaps matching TRBD1 (6 bases). Deletions cut 3 bases from V and 0 bases from J, with 13 bases between. The germline CDR1 and CDR2 sequences are SGHRS and YFSETQ. The CDR3 contains 16 residues. The CDR3 protein is CASSSGDVSSGNTIYF. The DNA of the CDR3 is TGCGCCAGCAGCTCAGGGGACGTAAGCTCTGGAAACACCATATATTTT. The complete variable domain, with remaining parts taken from reference TRBV5-1 and TRBJ1-3, reads KAGVTQTPRYLIKTRGQQVTLSCSPISGHRSVSWYQQTPGQGLQFLFEYFSETQRNKGNFPGRFSGRQFSNSRSEMNVSTLELGDSALYLCASSSGDVSSGNTIYFGEGSWLTVV.

This rearrangement joins TRBV5-1 to TRBJ2-5, with D perhaps matching TRBD1 (8 bases). Germline loops: CDR1 SGHRS, CDR2 YFSETQ. Trimming shortened V by 1 base and J by 4 bases, and 29 bases separated the two germline ends. The CDR3 is 20 amino acids. The CDR3 nucleotides are TGCGCCAGCAGCTTGCCGGAGCAGGGGGCTCGGGGGGACGCGCGAGAGACCCAGTACTTC. Its protein product is CASSLPEQGARGDARETQYF.

The chain uses TRBV6-5 and TRBJ2-3; 9 bases align to TRBD1. Germline CDR1 is MNHEY and CDR2 is SVGAGI. J gave up 4 bases and V 7 bases, and 6 bases lay outside the gene matches. CDR3 length equals 14 residues. Here the CDR3 reads CASTGQGRADTQYF. The CDR3 DNA reads as TGTGCCAGCACCGGACAGGGGAGGGCAGATACGCAGTATTTT.

The CDR3 coding sequence is TGTGCCAGCACCGAAGCAGGGGGTTCCTACAATGAGCAGTTCTTC. This translates into CASTEAGGSYNEQFF. The J gene is TRBJ2-1, the V gene TRBV28; 7 bases fit TRBD1. Looked up from germline, CDR1 is MDHEN and CDR2 is SYDVKM. Trimming cost V 7 bases and J 1 base; bases outside gene matches: 7. The CDR3 extends over 15 amino acids.

The chain recombines TRBV30 with TRBJ1-3; D ambiguous. CDR1 is GTSNPN, CDR2 SVGIG, per germline (reference sequence). The V end was cut by 3 bases, the J end by 4 bases, with 16 bases between. The CDR3 has 15 amino acids. The CDR3 here is CAWSAGEGSGNTIYF. The CDR3 nucleotides are TGTGCCTGGAGCGCGGGCGAAGGCTCCGGAAACACCATATATTTT.

The chain is built from TRBV11-2 and TRBJ2-3; TRBD1 aligns across 8 bases. Unmatched junction bases numbered 5, after V lost 6 bases and J lost 0 bases. The CDR3 covers 15 residues. Germline V gene lookup returns CDR1 SGHAT and CDR2 FQNNGV. DNA for the CDR3: TGTGCCAGCAGAAGGACAGGGCCTAGCACAGATACGCAGTATTTT. Translation: CASRRTGPSTDTQYF.

V and J are TRBV18 and TRBJ1-4, with 9 bases identical to TRBD1. The V gene's germline CDR1 is KGHSH and CDR2 LQKENI. The CDR3 has 16 amino acids. V shed 4 bases and J 0 bases; nucleotides not matched to a gene: 3. Here the CDR3 DNA reads TGTGCCAGCTCACGGGGACAGGGTACAACTAATGAAAAACTGTTTTTT. As protein: CASSRGQGTTNEKLFF.

The J gene is TRBJ2-7, the V gene TRBV7-2; 11 nucleotides agree with TRBD2. The CDR3 has 16 amino acids. Unmatched junction bases numbered 5, after V lost 1 base and J lost 3 bases. Germline CDR1 SGHTA, CDR2 FQGNSA. The CDR3 is CASSLEVAGGDYEQYF. CDR3 nucleotides: TGTGCCAGCAGCTTAGAGGTAGCGGGAGGGGACTACGAGCAGTACTTC.

A single count supports this clone. The V and J genes are TRBV9 and TRBJ1-4; 8 nucleotides line up with TRBD1. Germline V gene sequence: CDR1 SGDLS, CDR2 YYNGEE. The trim removed 4 bases at V and 8 bases at J, leaving 13 bases unmatched. The CDR3 is 16 amino acids. The CDR3 loop reads CASSSGQASLREKLFF. The CDR3 region has the DNA TGTGCCAGCAGCTCGGGACAGGCTTCCCTGAGAGAAAAACTGTTTTTT.

This clone was detected once. The genes are TRBV7-2 and TRBJ1-3; TRBD1 is a possible D gene (6 bases). Germline V gives CDR1 SGHTA, CDR2 FQGNSA. The length of the CDR3 is 16 residues. V was clipped by 1 base and J by 4 bases, with 14 bases between them. CDR3 DNA sequence: TGTGCCAGCAGCTTAGAACCGGGGGCGAGAGGAAACACCATATATTTT. This sequence encodes CASSLEPGARGNTIYF.

Of note for this clone: Other DNA sequences in the same sample also yield this CDR3. V usage is TRBV7-2 and J usage is TRBJ1-4; no firm D call. The V and J ends lost 3 bases and 0 bases respectively, with 8 bases between them. Germline CDR1 and CDR2: SGHTA and FQGNSA. The CDR3 runs to 15 residues. The CDR3 nucleotides read TGTGCCAGCAGCTTGCAGGCCACAACTAATGAAAAACTGTTTTTT. Protein sequence: CASSLQATTNEKLFF.

This clone was recorded once. Other nucleotide sequences in the sample specify the same CDR3. The chain combines TRBV6-6 with TRBJ1-1; D is ambiguous. The length of the CDR3 is 13 residues. The V and J ends lost 0 bases and 3 bases respectively, with 5 bases between them. Germline lookup yields CDR1 MNHNY and CDR2 SVGAGI (reference sequence). CDR3 region: CASSYSRDTEAFF. In nucleotides, the CDR3 is TGTGCCAGCAGTTACTCGAGGGACACTGAAGCTTTCTTT.

V gene TRBV18 combines with J gene TRBJ1-1; D is undetermined. The CDR3 contains 15 residues. V was shortened by 2 bases and J by 1 base, with 11 bases between the two germline ends. Looked up from germline, CDR1 is KGHSH and CDR2 is LQKENI. This chain's CDR3 is CASSPGFGGNTEAFF. CDR3 nucleotides: TGTGCCAGCTCACCAGGTTTCGGAGGGAACACTGAAGCTTTCTTT. The entire variable domain, with the rest obtained from reference TRBV18 and TRBJ1-1, is as follows: NAGVMQNPRHLVRRRGQEARLRCSPMKGHSHVYWYRQLPEEGLKFMVYLQKENIIDESGMPKERFSAEFPKEGPSILRIQQVVRGDSAAYFCASSPGFGGNTEAFFGQGTRLTVV.

This chain uses TRBV28 with TRBJ2-5; perhaps D is TRBD1 or TRBD2 (6 bases each). Germline-derived CDR1 and CDR2 are MDHEN and SYDVKM. Deletions cut 8 bases from V and 5 bases from J, with 18 bases between. This CDR3 region has 14 residues. CDR3: CASRYREAAETQYF. CDR3 bases: TGTGCCAGCCGCTACAGGGAGGCCGCCGAGACCCAGTACTTC.

V and J are TRBV6-6 and TRBJ1-4, with 9 bases that match TRBD1. The CDR3 contains 14 residues. The junction had 6 bases not matched to a gene; V was cut back by 5 bases and J by 8 bases. CDR1 MNHNY and CDR2 SVGAGI come from the germline V gene (reference sequence). In nucleotides, the CDR3 is TGTGCCAGCAGTAAACAGGGGGCGCGGGAAAAACTGTTTTTT. Its translation: CASSKQGAREKLFF.

CDR3 loop: CASSTQGNRQFF. The CDR3, as DNA: TGTGCCAGCAGCACTCAGGGTAATAGGCAGTTCTTC. This rearrangement joins TRBV7-3 to TRBJ2-1; possible D gene TRBD1, 5 bases. This CDR3 comprises 12 residues. CDR1 SGHTA and CDR2 FQGTGA come from the germline V gene. V lost 5 bases and J lost 12, with 14 bases in between.

This clone has only one observation. The rearrangement links TRBV9 to TRBJ2-1, with a possible D match to TRBD1 (5 bases). Germline CDR1 and CDR2: SGDLS and YYNGEE. Trimming took off 3 bases at V and 7 bases at J, with 11 bases between the two ends. The CDR3 contains 13 residues. Here the CDR3 DNA reads TGTGCCAGCAGCGGACGCAGGGATAATGAGCAGTTCTTC. Translation gives CASSGRRDNEQFF.

The chain employs TRBV25-1 and TRBJ2-6; 8 bases line up with TRBD2. J was trimmed by 2 bases and V by 2 bases; bases with no gene match: 5. Per germline, CDR1 MGHDK and CDR2 SYGVNS. This CDR3 is 17 amino acids long. This CDR3 is CASSEGRGAAGANVLTF. Written as DNA, the CDR3 is TGTGCCAGCAGTGAAGGGCGGGGGGCAGCTGGGGCCAACGTCCTGACTTTC.

The J gene is TRBJ2-7, the V gene TRBV11-2; a possible D gene is TRBD1 (6 bases). The CDR3 runs 16 residues. Germline assignment: CDR1 SGHAT and CDR2 FQNNGV. Trimming left V 5 bases short and J 0 bases short, with 17 bases between. The CDR3 nucleotides are TGTGCCAGCAGCGGGAGACAGGCTCAGGGCTCCTACGAGCAGTACTTC. Protein: CASSGRQAQGSYEQYF.

This clone was counted once. This same CDR3 is encoded by further DNA sequences in the sample. The rearrangement links TRBV27 to TRBJ1-5; 7 bases match TRBD1. There are 14 residues in the CDR3. J lost 4 bases, V lost 3 bases, and 3 bases had no gene match. Per the germline V gene, CDR1 is MNHEY and CDR2 is SMNVEV (reference sequence). This chain's CDR3 is CASSLGRGNQPQHF. The CDR3 region has the DNA TGTGCCAGCAGTTTGGGCAGGGGGAATCAGCCCCAGCATTTT.

This chain links TRBV19 with TRBJ2-7; TRBD2 matches 8 bases. Trimming removed 3 bases from V and 2 bases from J; junction bases left unmatched: 9. This CDR3 is 16 amino acids long. The germline gives CDR1 LNHDA, CDR2 SQIVND (reference sequence). CDR3 amino acids: CASSISALAGAYEQYF. The CDR3 DNA follows: TGTGCCAGTAGTATCTCGGCGCTAGCGGGCGCCTACGAGCAGTACTTC.

This clone was found once. The chain combines TRBV7-9 with TRBJ2-1; D gene uncertain. The CDR3 sequence is 14 residues long. V lost 2 bases to trimming and J lost 3 bases, with 8 bases between them. Germline V gene lookup returns CDR1 SEHNR and CDR2 FQNEAQ (reference sequence). The CDR3 DNA sequence: TGTGCCAGCAGCTTACCGACGGGCTACAATGAGCAGTTCTTC. Translation gives CASSLPTGYNEQFF.